This T cell receptor (beta chain) was obtained from a study of vaccination and CD4 T cells after COVID-19 (dated by TCRdb to the early 2020s). At the level of the whole study: Convalescent patients had a positive SARS-CoV-2 result on nasal swab PCR, and of these patients, several had mild disease and one had severe disease. The convalescent cohort included six males and four females, with two Hispanic individuals, seven Caucasians, two Asians and one multiracial person. Participants got two doses of the Pfizer-BioNTech BNT162b2 vaccine (n=8) or two doses of the Moderna mRNA-1273 vaccine (n=2). Post-COVID blood samples from convalescent patients were collected a median of roughly 100 days after diagnosis, with a range of 35 to 161 days. Post-vaccine blood samples were obtained a median of about 70 days after the second vaccine dose, with a range of roughly 12 to 250 days. Culture stimuli were overlapping spike peptide pools from SARS-CoV-2 and from the common cold coronaviruses HCoV-NL63, HCoV-OC43 and HCoV-229E. Control cultures received a CEFX viral epitope pool as the positive control, an HIV-1 Nef peptide pool as the negative control, or no peptide. In around 10 COVID-19 convalescent patients and 4 infection-naive healthy vaccine recipients, researchers compared the spike-specific CD4+ TCR repertoire from before mRNA vaccination with the repertoire from after.

Overall study results and their limits: In convalescent patients, a median around 84% of post-vaccine SARS-CoV-2-reactive clones were detected only after vaccination, and vaccine-specific priming was suggested by this finding. In convalescent patients, nearly all vaccine-specific clones (304 of 307) were found to be mono-reactive for SARS-CoV-2 spike rather than cross-reactive with common cold coronaviruses. Only a relatively small number of convalescent patients were included in the study, and early timepoints following natural infection were not analyzed. The median number of SARS-CoV-2-reactive clonotypes rose from under 25 after infection to some 40 after vaccination, but the change was not significant.

This clonotype came up a few times. No cognate antigen has been identified for it. No base qualities exist here, and no much larger clone lies one base off it. Libraries came from PCR. TCR sequencing of DNA from cultured CD4+ T cells used the Oncomine TCR Beta short-read assay at the Johns Hopkins FTIC core. The QIAamp micro DNA kit was used to extract genomic DNA from the cultured CD4+ T cells. Oncomine TCR Beta libraries from cultured CD4+ T cells were pooled using unique dual indexes and sequenced on an Illumina iSeq 100. In the paper's pipeline: Non-productive sequences were filtered out, and CDR3s that did not start with C, did not end with F or W, or were shorter than 7 amino acids were discarded. Antigen-specific clonotypes were identified using the MANAFEST web application through comparison of peptide-stimulated wells with reference and other culture wells. For a clone to be called positive, the clone needed an FDR below 0.05, an odds ratio above 5, and a productive frequency above 0.1% in at least two of three replicate wells. Cross-reactive clonotypes were defined as significantly expanded in both SARS-CoV-2 spike wells and at least one common cold coronavirus spike condition. Similarity between CDR3 sequences was evaluated in R version 3.6.1 using Levenshtein distances (stringdist) and unrooted phylogenetic trees (ape). Starting from the raw public reads, TCRdb applied fastp trimming at Q25, assembled clones with MiXCR and retained in-frame beta chains. Rows merge per CDR3 protein into single entries with the most common DNA and genes. The V and J calls reflect TCRdb's pipeline rather than the authors' work. In all, the sample holds approximately 11,000 distinct CDR3 sequences, and approximately 64% of those were seen once. The top ten clones comprise roughly 25% of the sample.

V is cut by 0 bases and J by 0 bases, and the space between the germline ends is 9 bases. Reading the germline V gene gives CDR1 SNHLY and CDR2 FYNNEI. CDR3 length: 16 amino acids, cysteine to phenylalanine. The only DNA kept is the CDR3, 48 bases in frame from the first base. According to the study, the label for this sample's treatment or condition signals: roughly 10-day PBMC culture with coronavirus spike peptide pools or control peptides (ViraFEST assay). The ViraFEST assay was used in the study, in which antigen-specific T cells were expanded with peptide pools and expanded clonotypes were subsequently identified by TCR sequencing. The convalescent patients' positive SARS-CoV-2 PCR tests fell between March and December 2020, which was before the Alpha, Beta and Delta variants emerged in the United States. Each well held about 2 million PBMCs cultured in IMDM containing about 5% human AB serum and 9 to 10 IU/ml IL-2, with about 10 ug/ml peptide pools added. Half of the culture medium was replaced with fresh IL-2-containing medium on days 3 and 7. Once the cells had been in culture for 10 days, the EasySep CD4+ T cell isolation kit was used to isolate CD4+ T cells by negative selection. Ficoll-Paque Plus gradient centrifugation was used to isolate PBMCs from whole blood, and the isolated PBMCs were then either used fresh or cryopreserved at -140C. Triplicate wells were generally used for each culture condition.

The input for sequencing was CD4+ T cells from blood, cultured in vitro, taken before SARS-CoV-2 vaccination. The sequence was obtained from a human donor who had recovered from COVID-19. The chain is made from TRBV2 and TRBJ1-5; a tentative D call is TRBD1 (5 bases match). The bases read TGTGCCAGCAGTGAAGCGAGACAGTATAGCAATCAGCCCCAGCATTTT. Its translation reads: CASSEARQYSNQPQHF.